The next 25 T cell receptor beta chains were all read from a single sample in a study of patients and donors after allogeneic stem cell transplantation. From the RT-PCR reads, TCRdb called clonotypes with MiXCR, one entry per CDR3 protein. This sample has more than 850,000 distinct CDR3 sequences, with roughly 17% found just once. The specimen was blood, either unsorted or a sorted T cell fraction (not recorded which). These receptors all come from a human donor who was either an allogeneic HSCT recipient or a stem cell or donor lymphocyte infusion donor (not recorded which). It is not recorded whose cells these are; they may come from a transplant donor.

This chain connects TRBV5-1 to TRBJ2-1, with D possibly TRBD2 on 6 matching bases. Germline V gene lookup returns CDR1 SGHRS and CDR2 YFSETQ. The CDR3 contains 15 residues. The V and J ends lost 2 bases and 9 bases respectively, with 18 bases between them. The CDR3 sequence: CASSFEGRDGSEQFF. The CDR3 DNA reads TGCGCCAGCAGCTTCGAGGGGCGGGATGGGAGTGAGCAGTTCTTC.

V and J are TRBV3-1 and TRBJ2-1; D call uncertain. The CDR3 covers 10 residues. CDR1 LGHDT and CDR2 YNNKEL come from the germline V gene (reference sequence). The germline V and J ends were trimmed by 1 base and 16 bases, with 8 bases remaining between them. The CDR3 sequence is CASSQADEFF. Written as DNA, the CDR3 is TGTGCCAGCAGCCAAGCTGATGAATTCTTC.

There are a few counts of this clonotype. The rearrangement uses TRBV5-1 and TRBJ2-5, with D uncertain. Deletions cut 1 base from V and 4 bases from J, with 11 bases between. The CDR3 covers 14 residues. Germline values: CDR1 SGHRS, CDR2 YFSETQ. In DNA form, the CDR3 reads TGCGCCAGCAGCTTGAACGCCCTCCCAGAGACCCAGTACTTC. Translating it yields CASSLNALPETQYF.

This clonotype was picked up a small number of times. The chain joins TRBV27 to TRBJ2-6; a weak D match, TRBD2 (7 bases). Germline CDR1 MNHEY, CDR2 SMNVEV (reference sequence). The CDR3 is 18 amino acids. Trimming removed 8 bases from V and 2 bases from J, with 22 bases in between. Written as DNA, the CDR3 is TGTGCCAGCGGGCAGGGGTATAAGGGGGGGCCTGGGGCCAACGTCCTGACTTTC. It translates to CASGQGYKGGPGANVLTF.

The chain couples TRBV3-1 to TRBJ1-4; D call uncertain. Germline CDR1 LGHDT, CDR2 YNNKEL (reference sequence). This CDR3 spans 13 amino acids. Trimming cost V 2 bases and J 14 bases, with 15 bases left between them. The CDR3 coding sequence is TGTGCCAGCAGCCAACCCCCCGGCTCAAAGCTGTTTTTT. Protein product: CASSQPPGSKLFF.

In its sample, this clonotype was seen a few times. The rearrangement joins TRBV4-3 to TRBJ1-1; 7 nucleotides align to TRBD1. Germline V gene sequence: CDR1 LGHNA, CDR2 YSLEER. V gave up 1 base and J gave up 1 base; unmatched junction bases: 3. The CDR3 covers 15 residues. Here the CDR3 reads CASSQAGQPNTEAFF. CDR3 sequence (DNA): TGCGCCAGCAGCCAAGCGGGACAGCCGAACACTGAAGCTTTCTTT.

The chain recombines TRBV6-2 or TRBV6-3 with TRBJ2-2; TRBD1 aligns across 7 bases. V lost 6 bases, J lost 6 bases, and 10 bases stayed unmatched. Germline V CDR1 and CDR2: MNHEY, SVGEGT. The CDR3 totals 15 residues. The chain's CDR3 is CASRTSTGLSGELFF. The CDR3 nucleotides read TGTGCCAGCAGAACTTCGACAGGGCTCTCCGGGGAGCTGTTTTTT.

The chain is built from TRBV20-1 and TRBJ1-2, with 8 bases aligning to TRBD1. Germline V gene lookup returns CDR1 DFQATT and CDR2 SNEGSKA (reference sequence). The CDR3 is 13 amino acids. The V and J ends lost 0 bases and 8 bases, in that order; junction bases with no gene match: 5. The DNA for the CDR3 is TGCAGTGCTAGAGATCCGGACAGGGAGGGCTACACCTTC. Protein sequence: CSARDPDREGYTF.

CDR3: CASSHLGGNNEQFF. In DNA form, the CDR3 reads TGCGCCAGCAGCCACCTAGGCGGCAACAATGAGCAGTTCTTC. The gene calls are TRBV5-1 and TRBJ2-1; D unclear. CDR3 size: 14 residues. Trimming removed 4 bases from V and 5 bases from J, with 13 bases in between. The germline V gene has CDR1 SGHRS and CDR2 YFSETQ.

The chain is built from TRBV7-9 and TRBJ2-5; 10 nucleotides agree with TRBD1. The CDR3 totals 16 residues. Germline assignment: CDR1 SEHNR and CDR2 FQNEAQ (reference sequence). The trim removed 5 bases at V and 1 base at J, leaving 7 bases unmatched. The CDR3: CASSHRDRGTQETQYF. The CDR3 coding sequence is TGTGCCAGCAGCCACCGGGACAGGGGAACCCAAGAGACCCAGTACTTC. The variable domain in full, completed from reference TRBV7-9 and TRBJ2-5, reads DTGVSQNPRHKITKRGQNVTFRCDPISEHNRLYWYRQTLGQGPEFLTYFQNEAQLEKSRLLSDRFSAERPKGSFSTLEIQRTEQGDSAMYLCASSHRDRGTQETQYFGPGTRLLVL.

This clonotype was detected a few times. The chain is built from TRBV7-9 and TRBJ2-2, with TRBD1 as a possible D gene (8 bases). The CDR3 runs to 15 residues. CDR1 is SEHNR, CDR2 FQNEAQ, per germline (reference sequence). V gave up 4 bases and J gave up 4 bases, with 13 bases separating them. CDR3 in DNA: TGTGCCAGCAGCTCCTACAGGGGGGGCACCGGGGAGCTGTTTTTT. This sequence encodes CASSSYRGGTGELFF.

This clonotype was seen a few times. The V gene is TRBV5-4, the J gene TRBJ1-1; no definite D call. Per the germline V gene, CDR1 is SGHNT and CDR2 is YYREEE (reference sequence). Trimming took off 4 bases at V and 3 bases at J, with 16 bases between the two ends. The CDR3 sequence is 15 residues long. Here the CDR3 reads CASSPKGFRHTEAFF. CDR3 DNA: TGTGCCAGCAGCCCGAAGGGTTTTAGGCACACTGAAGCTTTCTTT.

This clonotype turned up a few times. The chain combines TRBV18 with TRBJ1-1; D unresolved. The length of the CDR3 is 14 residues. Trimming stripped 5 bases from V and 2 bases from J, with 12 bases between. The germline gives CDR1 KGHSH, CDR2 LQKENI. In DNA, the CDR3 is TGTGCCAGCTCAGTGGACGCGAGCAACACTGAAGCTTTCTTT. This translates into CASSVDASNTEAFF.

This clonotype was observed a few times. This chain joins TRBV27 and TRBJ2-5, with 10 bases lining up with TRBD2. Germline CDR1 MNHEY, CDR2 SMNVEV (reference sequence). CDR3 size: 16 residues. V lost 5 bases and J lost 4; bases outside the gene matches: 10. The CDR3 nucleotides are TGTGCCAGCAGTCTAATAGCGGGAGGAATTCGAGAGACCCAGTACTTC. Its protein is CASSLIAGGIRETQYF.

There are a few counts of this clonotype. The chain is built from TRBV3-1 and TRBJ2-1, with 14 bases lining up with TRBD2. Germline CDR1 reads LGHDT; CDR2 reads YNNKEL (reference sequence). The J segment lost 7 bases and the V segment lost 0 bases, leaving 8 bases of the junction unmatched. This CDR3 is 18 amino acids long. The CDR3 region is CASSQDRLAGGPGNEQFF. Written as DNA, the CDR3 is TGTGCCAGCAGCCAAGATCGACTAGCGGGGGGGCCAGGGAATGAGCAGTTCTTC.

The genes are TRBV9 and TRBJ1-6; D perhaps matches TRBD1 (6 bases). The CDR3 has 13 residues. Germline-derived CDR1 and CDR2 are SGDLS and YYNGEE. V lost 0 bases and J 10 bases, leaving 8 bases between the germline ends. The CDR3 is CASSVAGESPLHF. Here the CDR3 DNA reads TGTGCCAGCAGCGTAGCAGGGGAGTCACCCCTCCACTTT.

This clonotype was seen a few times. This chain links TRBV20-1 with TRBJ1-3, with a possible D match to TRBD1 (5 bases). CDR3 size: 13 residues. Looked up from germline, CDR1 is DFQATT and CDR2 is SNEGSKA (reference sequence). With 4 bases removed from V and 3 bases from J, the gap between germline ends came to 10 bases. CDR3 DNA sequence: TGCAGTGCTAATGGGGGAGGTGGAAACACCATATATTTT. It specifies CSANGGGGNTIYF.

This chain links TRBV7-2 with TRBJ2-3; 8 bases match TRBD2. V gave up 5 bases and J gave up 4 bases; unmatched junction bases: 14. Germline CDR1 and CDR2: SGHTA and FQGNSA. The CDR3 has 17 amino acids. This CDR3 is CASSLLGGGRRPDTQYF. Written as DNA, the CDR3 is TGTGCCAGCAGCCTTCTGGGCGGGGGGCGAAGACCAGATACGCAGTATTTT.

This clonotype turned up a few times. The chain couples TRBV30 to TRBJ2-7; possibly TRBD1 for D (5 bases). With 4 bases removed from V and 0 bases from J, the gap between germline ends came to 7 bases. CDR1 is GTSNPN and CDR2 is SVGIG in the germline V gene (reference sequence). The length of the CDR3 is 12 residues. CDR3 nucleotides: TGTGCCTGGACCAGGGACTCCTACGAGCAGTACTTC. Its translation is CAWTRDSYEQYF.

In this sample, this clonotype turned up a few times. Here the CDR3 DNA reads TGTGCCAGCAGCGTAGGTGGGGAGCCTTCGGGCTACGAGCAGTACTTC. Translation gives CASSVGGEPSGYEQYF. The chain carries TRBV9 and TRBJ2-7; D may be TRBD2 (5 bases). V was pared by 0 bases and J by 3 bases, with 16 bases between. CDR1 SGDLS and CDR2 YYNGEE come from the germline V gene. This CDR3 is built from 16 residues.

The chain is built from TRBV20-1 and TRBJ2-1; 8 bases are shared with TRBD2. J gave up 2 bases and V 6 bases, and 6 bases lay outside the gene matches. The CDR3 contains 14 residues. Germline CDR1 and CDR2: DFQATT and SNEGSKA (reference sequence). The CDR3 sequence is CSALGGAPYNEQFF. DNA for the CDR3: TGCAGTGCCCTCGGGGGGGCCCCCTACAATGAGCAGTTCTTC.

The chain links TRBV20-1 to TRBJ2-1, with D maybe TRBD2 (7 bases). Per the germline V gene, CDR1 is DFQATT and CDR2 is SNEGSKA (reference sequence). The CDR3 runs to 16 residues. Trimming removed 5 bases at V and 0 bases at J, with 17 bases between. The DNA of the CDR3 is TGCAGTGCTTTTACGGGGGGCTACAGCTCCTACAATGAGCAGTTCTTC. Its protein product is CSAFTGGYSSYNEQFF.

This clonotype was seen a handful of times. The chain links TRBV11-2 to TRBJ2-3; D is ambiguous. The germline V gene encodes CDR1 SGHAT and CDR2 FQNNGV. V was cut by 1 base and J by 0 bases, with 11 bases left in between. The CDR3 has 16 amino acids. CDR3 sequence reads: CASSLVGNPSTDTQYF. In nucleotides, the CDR3 is TGTGCCAGCAGCTTAGTGGGGAACCCTAGCACAGATACGCAGTATTTT.

This clonotype was counted only a few times. This chain joins TRBV6-2 or TRBV6-3 and TRBJ1-1; a weak D match, TRBD1 (6 bases). Looked up from germline, CDR1 is MNHEY and CDR2 is SVGEGT. The CDR3 totals 16 residues. Trimming took off 4 bases at V and 3 bases at J, with 18 bases between the two ends. The CDR3 sequence is CASSSLRARGYTEAFF. Written as DNA, the CDR3 is TGTGCCAGCAGTTCGCTTAGAGCCAGGGGTTACACTGAAGCTTTCTTT.

Details on this clonotype: A read error is possible here, since a much larger clone lies one base away. The V call is TRBV6-5, the J call TRBJ1-1; no reliable D call. The CDR3 sequence is 12 residues long. CDR1 is MNHEY, CDR2 SVGAGI, per germline. The CDR3 sequence is CASSYKNAEAFF. In nucleotides, the CDR3 is TGTGCCAGCAGTTACAAGAACGCTGAAGCTTTCTTT.